The 8 T cell receptor beta chains below were found in one sample sequenced in a study of response to subunit inactivated influenza vaccine. Via MiXCR, TCRdb re-called the RT-PCR reads, giving one row per CDR3 protein. The repertoire holds hundreds of thousands of distinct CDR3 sequences, with approximately 17% as singletons. Sample: CD4+ T cells sorted from PBMCs, taken 23 months after vaccination. These receptors all stem from a man between 45 and 75 years old who received an inactivated influenza vaccine.

Only a few counts were recorded for this clonotype. The gene calls are TRBV20-1 and TRBJ1-4; D not certain. V was pared by 3 bases and J by 5 bases, with 13 bases between. Germline V gene lookup returns CDR1 DFQATT and CDR2 SNEGSKA (reference sequence). This CDR3 is built from 14 residues. Written as DNA, the CDR3 is TGCAGTGCTAGCGGGCCTTGGCACAATGAAAAACTGTTTTTT. Residues: CSASGPWHNEKLFF.

Only a few counts were recorded for this clonotype. J is TRBJ2-7 and V is TRBV5-1, with D tentatively TRBD1 (6 bases). The CDR3 sequence is 15 residues long. Germline CDR1 and CDR2: SGHRS and YFSETQ. V lost 4 bases, J lost 4 bases, and 18 bases lay in between. DNA for the CDR3: TGCGCCAGCAGCACGGACAGTGGCGGCTTTTACGAGCAGTACTTC. Residues: CASSTDSGGFYEQYF.

V usage is TRBV27 and J usage is TRBJ2-3; D might be TRBD1 or TRBD2, each matching 5 bases. The germline V gene encodes CDR1 MNHEY and CDR2 SMNVEV (reference sequence). V was pared by 4 bases and J by 7 bases, with 15 bases between. The CDR3 loop spans 14 amino acids. The CDR3 spells CASSSTGTLNTQYF. The CDR3 DNA sequence: TGTGCCAGCAGTTCGACCGGGACCCTTAATACGCAGTATTTT.

This clonotype was found a few times. The chain has TRBV14 and TRBJ2-1; TRBD2 matches 9 bases. Germline V gene lookup returns CDR1 SGHDN and CDR2 FVKESK. The CDR3 is 15 amino acids. V dropped 1 base and J dropped 7; count of bases not matched to a gene: 5. The CDR3 region is CASSQVAGGWNEQFF. CDR3 nucleotides: TGTGCCAGCAGCCAAGTCGCGGGAGGGTGGAATGAGCAGTTCTTC.

On this clonotype itself: Compared with germline, one end of the junction differs, possibly owing to a read error. The chain employs TRBV11-1 and TRBJ2-7; 7 bases map to TRBD1. The CDR3 sequence is 13 residues long. Germline V lookup: CDR1 SGHAT, CDR2 FQDESV (reference sequence). CDR3 nucleotides: TGTGCCAGCAGCTTACTCGGACAGGCCTTCCTAAACTTC. Amino acids: CASSLLGQAFLNF.

This clonotype was found a few times. The chain uses TRBV16 and TRBJ1-5; D unclear. CDR1 and CDR2 from the germline V gene are KGHSY and FQNENV. The CDR3 consists of 14 residues. V shed 0 bases and J shed 5 bases, with 8 bases lying between them. In DNA, the CDR3 is TGTGCCAGCAGCCAATCTTCGGGAGATCAGCCCCAGCATTTT. This translates into CASSQSSGDQPQHF.

Only a few counts were recorded for this clonotype. The V call is TRBV10-2, the J call TRBJ2-3, with 8 bases matching TRBD2. The CDR3 is 16 residues long. Germline CDR1 and CDR2: WSHSY and SAAADI. V shed 3 bases, J shed 6 bases, and the junction held 11 bases outside the gene matches. The CDR3 loop is CASSDLGREGGDTQYF. CDR3 DNA: TGCGCCAGCAGTGATTTGGGACGGGAGGGTGGGGATACGCAGTATTTT.

V usage is TRBV4-3 and J usage is TRBJ1-5; D is uncertain. The CDR3 extends over 14 amino acids. The germline V and J ends were trimmed by 1 base and 3 bases, with 7 bases remaining between them. Germline assignment: CDR1 LGHNA and CDR2 YSLEER. CDR3: CASSQGPYNQPQHF. The CDR3 bases are TGCGCCAGCAGCCAAGGGCCTTACAATCAGCCCCAGCATTTT.